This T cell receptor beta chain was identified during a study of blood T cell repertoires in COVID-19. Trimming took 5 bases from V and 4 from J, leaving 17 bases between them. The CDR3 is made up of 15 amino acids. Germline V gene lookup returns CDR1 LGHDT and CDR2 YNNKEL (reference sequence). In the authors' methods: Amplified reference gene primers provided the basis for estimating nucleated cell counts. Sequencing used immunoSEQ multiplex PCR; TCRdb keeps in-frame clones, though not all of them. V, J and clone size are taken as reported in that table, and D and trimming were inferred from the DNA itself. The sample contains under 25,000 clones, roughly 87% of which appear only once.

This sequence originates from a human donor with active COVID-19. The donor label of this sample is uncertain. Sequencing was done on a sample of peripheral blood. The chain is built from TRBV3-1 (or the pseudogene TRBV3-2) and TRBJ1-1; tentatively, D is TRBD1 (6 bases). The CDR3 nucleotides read TGTGCCAGCAGCAGACCGACAGGATGGGGCACTGAAGCTTTCTTT. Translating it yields CASSRPTGWGTEAFF.